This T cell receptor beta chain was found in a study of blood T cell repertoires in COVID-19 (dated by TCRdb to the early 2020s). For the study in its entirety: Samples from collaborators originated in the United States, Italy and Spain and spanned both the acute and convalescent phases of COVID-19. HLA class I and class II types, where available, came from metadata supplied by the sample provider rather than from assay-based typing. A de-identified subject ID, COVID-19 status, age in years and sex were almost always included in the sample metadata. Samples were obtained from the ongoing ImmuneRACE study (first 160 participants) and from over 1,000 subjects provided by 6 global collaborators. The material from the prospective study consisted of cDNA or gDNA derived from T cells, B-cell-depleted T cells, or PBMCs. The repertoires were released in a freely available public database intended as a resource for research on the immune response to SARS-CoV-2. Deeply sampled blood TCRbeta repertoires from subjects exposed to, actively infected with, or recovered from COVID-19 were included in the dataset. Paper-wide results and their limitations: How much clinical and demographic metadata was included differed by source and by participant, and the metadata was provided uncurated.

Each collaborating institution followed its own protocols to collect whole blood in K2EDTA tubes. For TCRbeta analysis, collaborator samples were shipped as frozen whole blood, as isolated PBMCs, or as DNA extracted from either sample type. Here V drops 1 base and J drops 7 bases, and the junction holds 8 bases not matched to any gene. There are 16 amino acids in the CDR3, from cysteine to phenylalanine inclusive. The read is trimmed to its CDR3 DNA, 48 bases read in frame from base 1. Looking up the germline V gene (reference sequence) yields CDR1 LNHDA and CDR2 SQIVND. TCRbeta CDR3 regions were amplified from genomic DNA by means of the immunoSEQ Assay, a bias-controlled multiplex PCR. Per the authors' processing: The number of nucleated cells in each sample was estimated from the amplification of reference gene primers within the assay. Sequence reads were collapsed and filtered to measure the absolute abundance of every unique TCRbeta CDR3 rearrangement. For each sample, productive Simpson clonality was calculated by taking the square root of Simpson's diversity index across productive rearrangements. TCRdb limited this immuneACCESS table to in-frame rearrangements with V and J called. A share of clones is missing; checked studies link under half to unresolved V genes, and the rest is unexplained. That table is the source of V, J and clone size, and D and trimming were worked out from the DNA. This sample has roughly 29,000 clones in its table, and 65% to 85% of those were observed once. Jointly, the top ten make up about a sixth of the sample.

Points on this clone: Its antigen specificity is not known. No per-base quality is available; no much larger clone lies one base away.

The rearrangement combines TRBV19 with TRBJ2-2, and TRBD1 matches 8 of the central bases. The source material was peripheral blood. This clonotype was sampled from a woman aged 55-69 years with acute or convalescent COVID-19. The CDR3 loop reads CASSIGQGNPFGELFF. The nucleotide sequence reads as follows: TGTGCCAGTAGTATAGGACAGGGGAACCCATTCGGGGAGCTGTTTTTT.